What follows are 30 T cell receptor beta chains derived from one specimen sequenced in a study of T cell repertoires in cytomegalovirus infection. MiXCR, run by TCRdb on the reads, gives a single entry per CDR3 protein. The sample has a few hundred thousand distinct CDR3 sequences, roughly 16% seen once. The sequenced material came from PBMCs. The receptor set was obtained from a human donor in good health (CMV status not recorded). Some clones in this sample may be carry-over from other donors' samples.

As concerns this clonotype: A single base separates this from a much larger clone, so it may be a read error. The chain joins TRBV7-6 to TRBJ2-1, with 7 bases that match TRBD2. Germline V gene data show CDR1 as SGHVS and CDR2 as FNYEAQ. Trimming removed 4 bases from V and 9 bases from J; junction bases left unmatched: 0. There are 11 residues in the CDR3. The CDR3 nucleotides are TGTGCCAGCAGCTGGGGGGGTGAGCAGTTCTTC. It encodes CASSWGGEQFF.

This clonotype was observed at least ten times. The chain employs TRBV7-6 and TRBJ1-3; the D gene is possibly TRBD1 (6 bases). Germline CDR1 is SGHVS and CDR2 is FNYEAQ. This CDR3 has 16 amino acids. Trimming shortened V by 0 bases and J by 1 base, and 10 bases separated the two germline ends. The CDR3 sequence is CASSLAGGMSGNTIYF. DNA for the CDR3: TGTGCCAGCAGCTTAGCAGGGGGAATGTCTGGAAACACCATATATTTT.

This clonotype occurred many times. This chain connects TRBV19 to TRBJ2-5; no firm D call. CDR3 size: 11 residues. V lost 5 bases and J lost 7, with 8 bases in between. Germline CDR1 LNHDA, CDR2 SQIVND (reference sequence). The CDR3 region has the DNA TGTGCCAGTAGTTCTTCGGGGACCCAGTACTTC. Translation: CASSSSGTQYF.

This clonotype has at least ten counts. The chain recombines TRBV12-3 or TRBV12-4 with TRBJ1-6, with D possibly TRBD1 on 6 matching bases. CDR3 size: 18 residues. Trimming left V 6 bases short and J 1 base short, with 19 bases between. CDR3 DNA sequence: TGTGCCAGCAGCTTCACCAGGACAGTCTTATCCTATAATTCACCCCTCCACTTT. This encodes CASSFTRTVLSYNSPLHF.

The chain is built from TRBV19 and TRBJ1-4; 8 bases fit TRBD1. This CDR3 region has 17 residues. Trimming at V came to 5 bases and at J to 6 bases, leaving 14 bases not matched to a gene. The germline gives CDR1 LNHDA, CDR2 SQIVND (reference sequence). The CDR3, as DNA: TGTGCCAGTAGTCCTCTTGGACAGGGAGGCTCGGATGAAAAACTGTTTTTT. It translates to CASSPLGQGGSDEKLFF.

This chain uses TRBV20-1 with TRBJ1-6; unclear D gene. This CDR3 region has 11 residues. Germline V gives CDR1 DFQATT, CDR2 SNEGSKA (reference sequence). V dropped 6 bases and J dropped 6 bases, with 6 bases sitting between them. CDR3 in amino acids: CSAWGNSPLHF. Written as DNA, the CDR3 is TGCAGTGCGTGGGGTAATTCACCCCTCCACTTT.

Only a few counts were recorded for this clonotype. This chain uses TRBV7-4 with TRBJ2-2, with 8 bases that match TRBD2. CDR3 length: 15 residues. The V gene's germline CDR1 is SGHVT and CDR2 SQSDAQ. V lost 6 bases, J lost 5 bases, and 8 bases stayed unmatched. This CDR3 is CASRTCGGWTGELFF. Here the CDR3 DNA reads TGTGCCAGCAGGACCTGCGGGGGGTGGACCGGGGAGCTGTTTTTT.

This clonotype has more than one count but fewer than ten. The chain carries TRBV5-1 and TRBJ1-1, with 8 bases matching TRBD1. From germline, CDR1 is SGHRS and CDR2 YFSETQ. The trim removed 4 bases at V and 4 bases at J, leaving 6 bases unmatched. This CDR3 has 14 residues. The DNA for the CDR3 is TGCGCCAGCAGCGCAGGACAGGGAGCCACTGAAGCTTTCTTT. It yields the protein CASSAGQGATEAFF.

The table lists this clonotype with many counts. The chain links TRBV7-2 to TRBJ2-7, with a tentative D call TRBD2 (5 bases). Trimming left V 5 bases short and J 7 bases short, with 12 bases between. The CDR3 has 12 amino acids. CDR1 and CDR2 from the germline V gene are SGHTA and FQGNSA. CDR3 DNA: TGTGCCAGCAGCCCTCCCTCGGGGGAGCAGTACTTC. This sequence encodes CASSPPSGEQYF.

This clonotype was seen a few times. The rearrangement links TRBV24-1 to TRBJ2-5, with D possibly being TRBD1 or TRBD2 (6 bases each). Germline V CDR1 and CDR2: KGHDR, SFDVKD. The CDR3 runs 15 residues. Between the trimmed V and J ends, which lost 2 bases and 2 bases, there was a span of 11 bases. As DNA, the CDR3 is TGTGCCACCAGTGATTACAGAGGGGGGCAAGAGACCCAGTACTTC. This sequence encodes CATSDYRGGQETQYF.

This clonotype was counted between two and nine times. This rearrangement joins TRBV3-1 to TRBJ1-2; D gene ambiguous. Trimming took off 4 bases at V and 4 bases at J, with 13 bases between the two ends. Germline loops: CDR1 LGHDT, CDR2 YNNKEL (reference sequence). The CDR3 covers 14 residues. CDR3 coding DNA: TGTGCCAGCAGCCCCCCGCGGGAGGCCTATGGCTACACCTTC. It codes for CASSPPREAYGYTF.

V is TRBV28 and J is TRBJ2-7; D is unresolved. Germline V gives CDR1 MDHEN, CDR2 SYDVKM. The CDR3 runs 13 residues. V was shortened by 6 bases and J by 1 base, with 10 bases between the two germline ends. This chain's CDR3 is CASRVRLSYEQYF. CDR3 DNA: TGTGCCAGCAGGGTTAGACTGTCCTACGAGCAGTACTTC.

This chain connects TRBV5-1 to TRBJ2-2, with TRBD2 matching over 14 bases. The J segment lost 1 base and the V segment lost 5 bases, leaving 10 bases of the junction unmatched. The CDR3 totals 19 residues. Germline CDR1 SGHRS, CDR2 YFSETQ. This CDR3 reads CASRTGTSGGHMNTGELFF. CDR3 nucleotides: TGCGCCAGCAGAACCGGGACTAGCGGGGGCCATATGAACACCGGGGAGCTGTTTTTT.

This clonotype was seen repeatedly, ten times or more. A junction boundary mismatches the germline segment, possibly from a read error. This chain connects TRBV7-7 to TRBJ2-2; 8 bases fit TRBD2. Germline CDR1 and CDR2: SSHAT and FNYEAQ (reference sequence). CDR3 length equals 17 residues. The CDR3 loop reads CASSSRPGGLNTGELFF. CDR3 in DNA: TGTGCTAGCAGCTCCCGGCCGGGGGGGCTGAACACCGGGGAGCTGTTTTTT.

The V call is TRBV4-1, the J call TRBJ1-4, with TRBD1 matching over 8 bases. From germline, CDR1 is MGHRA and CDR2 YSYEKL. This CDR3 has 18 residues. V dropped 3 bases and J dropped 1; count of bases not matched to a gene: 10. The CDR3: CASSQDTGGRLTNEKLFF. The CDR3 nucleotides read TGCGCCAGCAGCCAGGACACAGGGGGAAGGTTAACTAATGAAAAACTGTTTTTT.

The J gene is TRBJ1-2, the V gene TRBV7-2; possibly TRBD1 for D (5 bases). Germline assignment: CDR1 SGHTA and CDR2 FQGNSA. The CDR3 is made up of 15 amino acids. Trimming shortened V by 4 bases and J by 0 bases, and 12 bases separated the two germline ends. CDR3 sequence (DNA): TGTGCCAGCAGCTATCGGGGGGGAGCTAACTATGGCTACACCTTC. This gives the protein CASSYRGGANYGYTF.

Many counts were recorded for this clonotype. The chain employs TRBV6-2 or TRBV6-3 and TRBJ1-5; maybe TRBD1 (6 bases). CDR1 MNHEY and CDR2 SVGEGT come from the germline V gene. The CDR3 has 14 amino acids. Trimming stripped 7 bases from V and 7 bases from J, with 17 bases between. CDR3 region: CASKPTGLGQPQHF. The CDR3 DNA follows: TGTGCCAGCAAACCTACAGGGCTGGGGCAGCCCCAGCATTTT.

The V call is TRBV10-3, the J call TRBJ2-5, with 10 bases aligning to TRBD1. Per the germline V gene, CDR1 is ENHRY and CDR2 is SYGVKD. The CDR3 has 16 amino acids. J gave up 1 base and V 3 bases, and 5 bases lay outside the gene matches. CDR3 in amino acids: CAISDQGTGVQETQYF. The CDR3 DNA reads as TGTGCCATCAGTGATCAAGGGACAGGGGTCCAAGAGACCCAGTACTTC.

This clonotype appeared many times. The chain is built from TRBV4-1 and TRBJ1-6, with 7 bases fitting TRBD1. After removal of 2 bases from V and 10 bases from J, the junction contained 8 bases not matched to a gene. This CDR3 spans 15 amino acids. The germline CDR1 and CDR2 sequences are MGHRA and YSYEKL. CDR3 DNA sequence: TGCGCCAGCAGCCAATTGGGACAGCGAGGGTCACCCCTCCACTTT. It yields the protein CASSQLGQRGSPLHF.

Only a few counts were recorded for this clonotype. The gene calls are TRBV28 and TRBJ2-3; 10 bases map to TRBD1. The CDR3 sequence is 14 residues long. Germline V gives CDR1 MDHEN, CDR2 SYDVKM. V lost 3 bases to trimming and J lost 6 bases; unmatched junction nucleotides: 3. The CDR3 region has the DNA TGTGCCAGCAGTTTCGTGGACAGGGGGGATACGCAGTATTTT. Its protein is CASSFVDRGDTQYF.

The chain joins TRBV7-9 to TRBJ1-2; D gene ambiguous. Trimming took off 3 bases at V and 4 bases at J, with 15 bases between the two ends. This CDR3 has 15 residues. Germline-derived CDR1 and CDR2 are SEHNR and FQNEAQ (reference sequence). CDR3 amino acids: CASSFGGEPFYGYTF. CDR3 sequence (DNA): TGTGCCAGCAGCTTTGGCGGGGAACCTTTCTATGGCTACACCTTC. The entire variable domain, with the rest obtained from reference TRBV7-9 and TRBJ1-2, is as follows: DTGVSQNPRHKITKRGQNVTFRCDPISEHNRLYWYRQTLGQGPEFLTYFQNEAQLEKSRLLSDRFSAERPKGSFSTLEIQRTEQGDSAMYLCASSFGGEPFYGYTFGSGTRLTVV.

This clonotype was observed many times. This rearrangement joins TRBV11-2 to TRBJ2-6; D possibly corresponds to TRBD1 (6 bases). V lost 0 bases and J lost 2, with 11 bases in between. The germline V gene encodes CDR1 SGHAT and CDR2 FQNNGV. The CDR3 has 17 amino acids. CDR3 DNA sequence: TGTGCCAGCAGCTTAGACCCAGGGGTAACTGGGGCCAACGTCCTGACTTTC. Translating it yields CASSLDPGVTGANVLTF.

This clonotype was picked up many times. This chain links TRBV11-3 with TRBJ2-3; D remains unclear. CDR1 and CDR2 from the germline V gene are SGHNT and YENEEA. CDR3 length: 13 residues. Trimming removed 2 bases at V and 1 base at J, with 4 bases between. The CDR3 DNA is TGTGCCAGCAGCTTACCGGGCACAGATACGCAGTATTTT. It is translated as CASSLPGTDTQYF.

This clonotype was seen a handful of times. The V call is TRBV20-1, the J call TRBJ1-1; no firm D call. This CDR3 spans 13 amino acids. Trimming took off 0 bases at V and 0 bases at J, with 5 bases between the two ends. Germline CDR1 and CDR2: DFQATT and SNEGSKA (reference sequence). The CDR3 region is CSAREVVNTEAFF. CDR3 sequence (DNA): TGCAGTGCTAGAGAGGTAGTGAACACTGAAGCTTTCTTT.

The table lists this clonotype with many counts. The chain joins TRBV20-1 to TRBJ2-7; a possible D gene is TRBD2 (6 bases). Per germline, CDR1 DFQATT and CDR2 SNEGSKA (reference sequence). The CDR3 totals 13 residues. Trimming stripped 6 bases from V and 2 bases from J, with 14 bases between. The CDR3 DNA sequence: TGCAGTGCCCCGGGACTTCCTGCCTACGAGCAGTACTTC. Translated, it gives CSAPGLPAYEQYF.

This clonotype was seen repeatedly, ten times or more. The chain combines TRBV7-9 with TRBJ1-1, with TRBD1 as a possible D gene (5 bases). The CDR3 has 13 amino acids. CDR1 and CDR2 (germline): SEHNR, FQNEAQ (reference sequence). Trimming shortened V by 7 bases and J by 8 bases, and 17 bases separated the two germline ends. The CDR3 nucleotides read TGTGCCAGCACCGATGGGGGGTTCATGGAAGCTTTCTTT. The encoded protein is CASTDGGFMEAFF.

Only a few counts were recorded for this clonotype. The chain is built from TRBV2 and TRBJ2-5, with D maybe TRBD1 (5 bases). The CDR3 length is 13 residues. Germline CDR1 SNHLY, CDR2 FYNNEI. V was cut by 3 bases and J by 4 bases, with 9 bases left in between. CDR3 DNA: TGTGCCAGCAGTGAGATCCAGGGAGAGACCCAGTACTTC. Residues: CASSEIQGETQYF.

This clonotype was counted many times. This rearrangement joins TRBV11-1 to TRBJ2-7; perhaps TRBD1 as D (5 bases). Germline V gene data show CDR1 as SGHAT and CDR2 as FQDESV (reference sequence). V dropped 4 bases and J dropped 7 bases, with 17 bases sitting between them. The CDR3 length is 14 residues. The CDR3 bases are TGTGCCAGCAGCTCAGGGTTTTCATCGAGAGAGCAGTACTTC. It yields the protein CASSSGFSSREQYF.

The CDR3 is CASNSENTEAFF. In nucleotides, the CDR3 is TGTGCCAGCAACAGCGAGAACACTGAAGCTTTCTTT. The V and J genes are TRBV28 and TRBJ1-1; D unresolved. The CDR3 is 12 amino acids. CDR1 is MDHEN, CDR2 SYDVKM, per germline. The germline V and J ends were trimmed by 7 bases and 1 base, with 7 bases remaining between them.

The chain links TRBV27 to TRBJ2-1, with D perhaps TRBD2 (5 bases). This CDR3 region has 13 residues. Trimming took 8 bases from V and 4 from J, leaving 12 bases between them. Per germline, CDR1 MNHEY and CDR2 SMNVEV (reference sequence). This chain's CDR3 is CASAREQYNEQFF. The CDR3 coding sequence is TGTGCCAGCGCTCGGGAACAGTACAATGAGCAGTTCTTC.